The 10 T cell receptor beta chains presented below share a single source sample, sequenced in a study of T-cell memory formation after mild COVID-19. A single record per CDR3 protein comes from TCRdb applying MiXCR to the 5' RACE reads. The data show a few hundred thousand distinct CDR3 sequences, with 20% to 25% seen just once and 9.5% to 15% held by the top ten. The sequenced sample was PBMCs or a T cell subset sorted from them (not recorded which). These receptor sequences come from an adult woman who had mild COVID-19 (a few samples of this study predate the infection). Cell type and time point are not known.

The chain carries TRBV20-1 and TRBJ2-3; perhaps TRBD2 as D (6 bases). Trimming left V 0 bases short and J 3 bases short, with 22 bases between. The CDR3 covers 18 residues. The germline V gene encodes CDR1 DFQATT and CDR2 SNEGSKA (reference sequence). The CDR3 bases are TGCAGTGCTAGAGATCCGAATCACCCGAAAAGCGGGACAGATACGCAGTATTTT. Translated: CSARDPNHPKSGTDTQYF.

This chain uses TRBV19 with TRBJ2-7; 7 bases agree with TRBD1. Germline V gene lookup returns CDR1 LNHDA and CDR2 SQIVND (reference sequence). The junction had 19 bases not matched to a gene; V was cut back by 8 bases and J by 6 bases. The CDR3 spans 16 residues. The CDR3 is CASQDRTGSLLSEQYF. CDR3 nucleotide sequence: TGTGCCAGTCAGGACAGGACGGGGTCTCTTCTTAGCGAGCAGTACTTC.

J is TRBJ2-7 and V is TRBV5-1; 11 positions agree with TRBD2. CDR3 length: 14 residues. The germline CDR1 and CDR2 sequences are SGHRS and YFSETQ. Trimming removed 0 bases from V and 8 bases from J; junction bases left unmatched: 4. CDR3 amino acids: CASSLGTSGFQQYF. Here the CDR3 DNA reads TGCGCCAGCAGCTTGGGGACTAGCGGGTTCCAGCAGTACTTC.

The rearrangement uses TRBV4-1 and TRBJ2-7; D remains ambiguous. The V gene lost 0 bases and the J gene lost 2 bases, with 11 bases spanning the gap. Germline values: CDR1 MGHRA, CDR2 YSYEKL. The CDR3 contains 15 residues. In DNA, the CDR3 is TGCGCCAGCAGCCAAGAGTATAGGGTAGCCTACGAGCAGTACTTC. Translating it yields CASSQEYRVAYEQYF.

Ten or more counts support this clonotype. The gene calls are TRBV2 and TRBJ1-1, with D possibly being TRBD1 (6 bases). This CDR3 region has 13 residues. Germline V gene data show CDR1 as SNHLY and CDR2 as FYNNEI. Trimming stripped 4 bases from V and 1 base from J, with 7 bases between. CDR3 region: CASSATGNTEAFF. The CDR3 DNA sequence: TGTGCCAGCAGTGCGACAGGGAACACTGAAGCTTTCTTT.

This clonotype turned up a few times. This chain joins TRBV10-3 and TRBJ2-1, with D perhaps TRBD2 (6 bases). CDR1 and CDR2 from the germline V gene are ENHRY and SYGVKD. V lost 7 bases and J 4 bases, leaving 14 bases between the germline ends. The CDR3 length is 14 residues. The DNA for the CDR3 is TGTGCCATCAAGACGGAGGGTGGTTACAATGAGCAGTTCTTC. As protein: CAIKTEGGYNEQFF.

This clonotype showed up just a few times. This sequence joins TRBV5-1 and TRBJ1-1; D is uncertain. The CDR3 spans 15 residues. CDR1 and CDR2 from the germline V gene are SGHRS and YFSETQ. The V and J ends lost 3 bases and 4 bases respectively, with 16 bases between them. Written as DNA, the CDR3 is TGCGCCAGCAGCTCACAAGACCTATTGAGCACTGAAGCTTTCTTT. Translation gives CASSSQDLLSTEAFF.

The chain combines TRBV29-1 with TRBJ1-2; TRBD1 matches at 7 bases. Germline V CDR1 and CDR2: SQVTM, ANQGSEA. The CDR3 totals 13 residues. Losses at the gene ends were 4 bases for V and 1 base for J; bases not matched to a gene: 3. CDR3 nucleotide sequence: TGCAGCGTTGTCCGGGACAGTAACTATGGCTACACCTTC. Translated: CSVVRDSNYGYTF.

This clonotype was recorded once. V gene TRBV5-1 combines with J gene TRBJ1-1; maybe TRBD1 (5 bases). Trimming left V 9 bases short and J 0 bases short, with 9 bases between. Germline-derived CDR1 and CDR2 are SGHRS and YFSETQ. CDR3 size: 12 residues. The CDR3 DNA reads TGCGCCACCCGGGGGGTGAACACTGAAGCTTTCTTT. As protein: CATRGVNTEAFF.

This clonotype turned up a few times. The chain carries TRBV12-3 or TRBV12-4 and TRBJ2-5; D may be TRBD2 (6 bases). This CDR3 is built from 15 residues. The ends were cut back, 6 bases at V and 1 base at J, with 15 bases in the middle. This chain's CDR3 is CASSPGRLGQETQYF. CDR3 DNA: TGTGCCAGCAGCCCCGGACGACTAGGCCAAGAGACCCAGTACTTC.